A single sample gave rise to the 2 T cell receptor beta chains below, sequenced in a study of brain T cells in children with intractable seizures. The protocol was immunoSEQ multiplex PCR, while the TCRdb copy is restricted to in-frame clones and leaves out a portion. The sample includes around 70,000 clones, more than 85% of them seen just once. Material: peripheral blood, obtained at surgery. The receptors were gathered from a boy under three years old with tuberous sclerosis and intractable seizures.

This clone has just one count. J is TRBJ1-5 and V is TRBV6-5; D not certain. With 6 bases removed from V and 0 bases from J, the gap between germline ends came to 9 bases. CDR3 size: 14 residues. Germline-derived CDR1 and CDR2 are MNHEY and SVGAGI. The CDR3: CASSLVHSNQPQHF. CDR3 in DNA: TGTGCCAGCAGCCTAGTACATAGCAATCAGCCCCAGCATTTT.

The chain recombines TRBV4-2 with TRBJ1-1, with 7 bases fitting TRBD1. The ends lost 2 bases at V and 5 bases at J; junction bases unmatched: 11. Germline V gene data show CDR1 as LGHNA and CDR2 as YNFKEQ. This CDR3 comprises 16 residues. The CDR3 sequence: CASSQFLGGAETEAFF. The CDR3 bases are TGTGCCAGCAGCCAATTCTTAGGGGGCGCGGAGACTGAAGCTTTCTTT.